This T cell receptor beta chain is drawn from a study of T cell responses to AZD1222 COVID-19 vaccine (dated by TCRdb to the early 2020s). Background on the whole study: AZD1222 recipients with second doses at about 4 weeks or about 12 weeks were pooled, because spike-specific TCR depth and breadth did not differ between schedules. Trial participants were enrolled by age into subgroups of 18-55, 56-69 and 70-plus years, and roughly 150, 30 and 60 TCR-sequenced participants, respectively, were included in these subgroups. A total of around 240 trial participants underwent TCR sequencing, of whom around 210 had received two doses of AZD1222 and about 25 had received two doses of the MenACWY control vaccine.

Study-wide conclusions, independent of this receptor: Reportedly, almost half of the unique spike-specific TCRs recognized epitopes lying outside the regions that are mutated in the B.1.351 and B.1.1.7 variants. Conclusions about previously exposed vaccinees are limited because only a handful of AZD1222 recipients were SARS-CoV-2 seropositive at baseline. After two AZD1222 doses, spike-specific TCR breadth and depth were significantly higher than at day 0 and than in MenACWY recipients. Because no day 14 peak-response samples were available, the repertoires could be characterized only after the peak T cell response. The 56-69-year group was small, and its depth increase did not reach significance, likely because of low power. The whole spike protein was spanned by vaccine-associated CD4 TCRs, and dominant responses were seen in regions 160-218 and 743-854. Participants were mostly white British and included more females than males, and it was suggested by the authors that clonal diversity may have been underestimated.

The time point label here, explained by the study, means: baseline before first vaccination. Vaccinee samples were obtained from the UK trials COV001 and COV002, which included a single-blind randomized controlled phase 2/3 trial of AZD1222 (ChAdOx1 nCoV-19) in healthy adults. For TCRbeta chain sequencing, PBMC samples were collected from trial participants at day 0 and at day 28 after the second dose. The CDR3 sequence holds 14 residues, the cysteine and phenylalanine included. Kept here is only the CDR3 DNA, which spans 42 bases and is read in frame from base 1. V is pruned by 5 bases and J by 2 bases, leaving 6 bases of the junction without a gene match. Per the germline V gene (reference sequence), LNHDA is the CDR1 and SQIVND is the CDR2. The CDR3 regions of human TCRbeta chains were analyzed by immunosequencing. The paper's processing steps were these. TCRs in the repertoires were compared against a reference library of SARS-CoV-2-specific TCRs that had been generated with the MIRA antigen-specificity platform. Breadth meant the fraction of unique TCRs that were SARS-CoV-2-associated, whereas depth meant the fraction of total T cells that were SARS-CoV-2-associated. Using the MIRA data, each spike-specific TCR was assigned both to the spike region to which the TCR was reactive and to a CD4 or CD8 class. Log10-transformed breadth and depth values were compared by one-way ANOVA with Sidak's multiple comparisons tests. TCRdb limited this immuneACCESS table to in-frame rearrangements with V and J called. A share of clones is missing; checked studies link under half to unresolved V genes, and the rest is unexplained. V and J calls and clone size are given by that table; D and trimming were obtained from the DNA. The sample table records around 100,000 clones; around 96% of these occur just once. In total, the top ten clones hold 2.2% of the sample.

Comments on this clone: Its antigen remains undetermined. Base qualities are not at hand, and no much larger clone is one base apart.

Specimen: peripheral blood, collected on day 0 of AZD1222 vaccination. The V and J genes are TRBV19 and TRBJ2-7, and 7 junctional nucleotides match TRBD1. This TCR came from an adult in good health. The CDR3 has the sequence CASSGDREAYEQYF. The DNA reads TGTGCCAGTAGTGGAGACAGGGAAGCCTACGAGCAGTACTTC.